The source of this T cell receptor beta chain is a study of beta chain features in type 1 diabetes. Findings and caveats of the study: Among patients, naive, central memory and Treg TCRB repertoires appeared more similar than among healthy donors. All four CD4+ subsets of Type 1 diabetes patients contained TCRB CDR3s that were moderately but significantly shorter.

The CDR3 sequence is 14 residues long. Germline V lookup: CDR1 SGHNT, CDR2 YYREEE (reference sequence). The germline V and J ends were trimmed by 4 bases and 7 bases, with 17 bases remaining between them. The authors obtained over 98% purity in all sorted populations. Isolated RNA was reverse transcribed in full, so expressed TCRB transcripts were sequenced. About 3.57 million reads were obtained on average from naive, central memory and regulatory T cell samples. Profiled with immunoSEQ multiplex PCR; TCRdb holds only in-frame clones, not every one. This sample yields about 150,000 clones, of which over 8.5% are seen a single time; approximately 2% belongs to the top ten. This clone was counted a few times. Its antigen remains unidentified.

Material: central memory CD4+ T cells from blood. The rearrangement joins TRBV5-4 to TRBJ2-5; D not certain. The TCR comes from a man aged 18 to 30 in good health. The CDR3 here is CASSIRIEFGTQYF. In nucleotides, the CDR3 is TGTGCCAGCAGCATTAGGATAGAGTTCGGGACCCAGTACTTC.